Included here is one T cell receptor (beta chain) sequence, with context. The CDR3 length is 19 residues. V was cut by 1 base and J by 5 bases, with 26 bases left in between. CDR1 SGHAT and CDR2 FQNNGV come from the germline V gene. This specimen belongs to a study of shared clonotypes between healthy human individuals. The data were produced by immunoSEQ multiplex PCR, yet TCRdb's version contains in-frame clones alone and is incomplete. The profile shows some 2.3 million clones, more than 80% of them singletons. Material: naive CD4+ T cells from PBMCs. The subset here: CD45RA+ positively selected. This TCR derives from a man between 18 and 35 years old in good health. Some clones in this sample may be carry-over from other donors' samples. J is TRBJ1-1 and V is TRBV11-2, with D hard to call. The CDR3 is CASSLVTIVDAHRWTEAFF. Here the CDR3 DNA reads TGTGCCAGCAGCTTAGTTACCATAGTAGACGCGCATAGATGGACTGAAGCTTTCTTT.